The rows below give T cell receptor beta chains drawn from one sample of a study of CD8 T cells in Susac syndrome. A single record per CDR3 protein comes from TCRdb applying MiXCR to the immunoSEQ multiplex PCR reads. The sample records 160,000 or so distinct CDR3 sequences, about 94% being singletons. What was sequenced was CD8+ T cells from PBMCs. The receptor source for this set is a human donor with multiple sclerosis. Both conserved end residues are part of each CDR3. The order of the fields is D gene, J gene, clone size, V gene, CDR3 protein, CDR3 DNA. D genes are given only for firm matches. The size field is filled for only some rows; it gives once, few, many or a size class.

D: TRBD1
J: TRBJ1-2
size: once
V: TRBV13
CDR3: CASSPRGQGVRNGYTF
DNA: TGTGCCAGCAGCCCCAGGGGGCAGGGGGTAAGGAATGGCTACACCTTC

D: -
J: TRBJ1-2
size: -
V: TRBV19
CDR3: CATEGSGYTF
DNA: TGTGCCACCGAGGGATCTGGCTACACCTTC

D: -
J: TRBJ1-2
size: -
V: TRBV29-1
CDR3: CSVERGRVDSYGYTF
DNA: TGCAGCGTTGAAAGGGGTCGGGTAGACAGTTATGGCTACACCTTC

D: TRBD2
J: TRBJ2-3
size: -
V: TRBV29-1
CDR3: CSVAGTSGGLGTDTQYF
DNA: TGCAGCGTAGCCGGGACTAGCGGGGGATTAGGCACAGATACGCAGTATTTT

D: TRBD2
J: TRBJ2-1
size: -
V: TRBV30
CDR3: CAWSLRFPGLAGGSSYNEQFF
DNA: TGTGCCTGGAGTCTGCGGTTCCCGGGACTAGCGGGGGGGAGCTCCTACAATGAGCAGTTCTTC

D: TRBD1
J: TRBJ1-4
size: -
V: TRBV7-9
CDR3: CASSLAPRTGWNEKLFF
DNA: TGTGCCAGCAGCTTAGCCCCTAGGACAGGTTGGAATGAAAAACTGTTTTTT

D: TRBD2
J: TRBJ2-3
size: once
V: TRBV15
CDR3: CATSRDRGTSKRHTQYF
DNA: TGTGCCACCAGCAGAGATCGGGGGACTAGCAAAAGGCATACGCAGTATTTT

D: -
J: TRBJ2-7
size: once
V: TRBV27
CDR3: CASSLLGGYEQYF
DNA: TGTGCCAGCAGTCTCCTAGGAGGCTACGAGCAGTACTTC

D: -
J: TRBJ1-2
size: -
V: TRBV28
CDR3: CASPRGRERGGYTF
DNA: TGTGCCAGCCCTCGGGGCAGGGAGCGTGGAGGCTACACCTTC

D: -
J: TRBJ2-3
size: -
V: TRBV5-6
CDR3: CASSFDATQGDTQYF
DNA: TGTGCCAGCAGCTTCGATGCGACGCAAGGAGATACGCAGTATTTT

D: TRBD1
J: TRBJ2-7
size: few
V: TRBV29-1
CDR3: CSVVRTGRYEQYF
DNA: TGCAGCGTTGTTCGGACAGGGAGGTACGAGCAGTACTTC

D: TRBD1
J: TRBJ1-1
size: -
V: TRBV7-9
CDR3: CASSHEPGGEAFF
DNA: TGTGCCAGCAGCCACGAGCCAGGGGGTGAAGCTTTCTTT

D: -
J: TRBJ2-2
size: -
V: TRBV5-1
CDR3: CASSLLGTGELFF
DNA: TGCGCCAGCAGCTTGTTGGGAACCGGGGAGCTGTTTTTT

D: TRBD1
J: TRBJ1-2
size: -
V: TRBV5-1
CDR3: CASSLEGAGDGYTF
DNA: TGCGCCAGCAGCTTGGAGGGGGCCGGGGATGGCTACACCTTC

D: -
J: TRBJ2-2
size: once
V: TRBV12-5
CDR3: CASGTGGQANTGELFF
DNA: TGTGCTAGTGGTACGGGGGGACAGGCGAACACCGGGGAGCTGTTTTTT

D: -
J: TRBJ2-7
size: -
V: TRBV3-1
CDR3: CASSQGASYEQYF
DNA: TGTGCCAGCAGCCAAGGAGCCTCCTACGAGCAGTACTTC

D: -
J: TRBJ2-6
size: -
V: TRBV15
CDR3: CATSRDHSSGANVLTF
DNA: TGTGCCACCAGCAGAGATCACAGCTCTGGGGCCAACGTCCTGACTTTC

D: -
J: TRBJ1-2
size: -
V: TRBV24-1
CDR3: CATSARQGYGYTF
DNA: TGTGCCACCAGCGCTAGGCAGGGCTATGGCTACACCTTC

D: -
J: TRBJ1-1
size: -
V: TRBV7-8
CDR3: CASSSPDHNTEAFF
DNA: TGTGCCAGCAGCTCCCCAGACCACAACACTGAAGCTTTCTTT

D: -
J: TRBJ1-6
size: -
V: TRBV7-9
CDR3: CASSWEYNSPLHF
DNA: TGTGCCAGCAGCTGGGAATATAATTCACCCCTCCACTTT

D: TRBD2
J: TRBJ2-5
size: -
V: TRBV20-1
CDR3: CSARDRRGGPSGETQYF
DNA: TGCAGTGCTAGAGATCGACGCGGGGGGCCTTCCGGGGAGACCCAGTACTTC

D: TRBD1
J: TRBJ1-5
size: once
V: TRBV30
CDR3: CAWRKRADRALGGAQHF
DNA: TGTGCCTGGAGGAAAAGGGCCGACAGGGCCCTGGGTGGAGCCCAGCATTTT

D: -
J: TRBJ2-3
size: once
V: TRBV9
CDR3: CASSVTGRAADTQYF
DNA: TGTGCCAGCAGCGTAACCGGGCGAGCAGCAGATACGCAGTATTTT

D: -
J: TRBJ2-2
size: -
V: TRBV6-2/TRBV6-3
CDR3: CASMGDGGELFF
DNA: TGTGCCAGCATGGGGGATGGCGGGGAGCTGTTTTTT

D: -
J: TRBJ1-4
size: -
V: TRBV4-1
CDR3: CASSQAGFEKLFF
DNA: TGCGCCAGCAGCCAAGCGGGGTTCGAAAAACTGTTTTTT

D: TRBD1
J: TRBJ2-7
size: few
V: TRBV27
CDR3: CASSLSSGTGRYEQYF
DNA: TGTGCCAGCAGTTTATCTTCAGGGACAGGGCGGTACGAGCAGTACTTC

D: -
J: TRBJ2-1
size: -
V: TRBV4-1
CDR3: CASSQDRASLPQFF
DNA: TGCGCCAGCAGCCAAGATCGGGCATCACTACCACAGTTCTTC

D: TRBD2
J: TRBJ2-5
size: -
V: TRBV20-1
CDR3: CSAMAGTSVLETQYF
DNA: TGCAGTGCTATGGCCGGGACTAGCGTTTTAGAGACCCAGTACTTC

D: -
J: TRBJ2-5
size: -
V: TRBV9
CDR3: CASSVGPAETQYF
DNA: TGTGCCAGCAGCGTAGGCCCCGCAGAGACCCAGTACTTC

D: -
J: TRBJ1-4
size: -
V: TRBV19
CDR3: CASTLRGRDEKLFF
DNA: TGTGCCAGTACACTGCGAGGGAGGGATGAAAAACTGTTTTTT

D: -
J: TRBJ2-6
size: -
V: TRBV12-3/TRBV12-4
CDR3: CASSFGLPTTGATNVLTF
DNA: TGTGCCAGCAGTTTTGGCCTTCCCACGACAGGTGCTACCAACGTCCTGACTTTC

D: TRBD2
J: TRBJ2-5
size: -
V: TRBV7-9
CDR3: CASSLGTSGGHRETQYF
DNA: TGTGCCAGCAGCTTAGGGACTAGCGGGGGCCACAGAGAGACCCAGTACTTC

D: -
J: TRBJ2-3
size: -
V: TRBV6-6
CDR3: CASSPSRVGTDTQYF
DNA: TGTGCCAGCAGTCCGTCCAGGGTTGGCACAGATACGCAGTATTTT

D: TRBD2
J: TRBJ2-2
size: -
V: TRBV7-8
CDR3: CASSPFTGGRTGELFF
DNA: TGTGCCAGCAGCCCCTTTACGGGGGGGCGGACCGGGGAGCTGTTTTTT

D: TRBD1
J: TRBJ2-5
size: -
V: TRBV9
CDR3: CASSPQQGAETQYF
DNA: TGTGCCAGCAGCCCACAACAGGGGGCGGAGACCCAGTACTTC

D: TRBD2
J: TRBJ2-7
size: once
V: TRBV29-1
CDR3: CSVDGLAGYEQYF
DNA: TGCAGCGTTGACGGACTAGCTGGTTACGAGCAGTACTTC

D: -
J: TRBJ1-1
size: -
V: TRBV3-1
CDR3: CASSQVIGRGTEAFF
DNA: TGTGCCAGCAGCCAAGTAATAGGGAGGGGAACTGAAGCTTTCTTT

D: -
J: TRBJ1-2
size: -
V: TRBV9
CDR3: CASNDRGYGYTF
DNA: TGTGCCAGCAATGACAGAGGCTATGGCTACACCTTC

D: -
J: TRBJ2-1
size: -
V: TRBV7-2
CDR3: CASSFSGEIYNEQFF
DNA: TGTGCCAGCAGCTTTTCGGGGGAGATATACAATGAGCAGTTCTTC

D: -
J: TRBJ2-1
size: -
V: TRBV29-1
CDR3: CSVEDTLEGEQFF
DNA: TGCAGCGTTGAAGATACCCTTGAAGGTGAGCAGTTCTTC

D: -
J: TRBJ1-2
size: -
V: TRBV9
CDR3: CASSVSNYGYTF
DNA: TGTGCCAGCAGCGTATCTAACTATGGCTACACCTTC

D: TRBD1
J: TRBJ1-2
size: -
V: TRBV9
CDR3: CASSIQLTGARGYTF
DNA: TGTGCCAGCAGCATTCAACTGACAGGGGCCAGGGGCTACACCTTC

D: TRBD1
J: TRBJ1-1
size: -
V: TRBV4-3
CDR3: CASSQEPGGRNTEAFF
DNA: TGCGCCAGCAGCCAAGAGCCAGGGGGGAGGAACACTGAAGCTTTCTTT

D: TRBD2
J: TRBJ2-7
size: -
V: TRBV20-1
CDR3: CSAVRLAGGYEQYF
DNA: TGCAGTGCTGTGAGACTAGCGGGGGGATACGAGCAGTACTTC

D: TRBD1
J: TRBJ2-3
size: -
V: TRBV30
CDR3: CAWRAGGDTQYF
DNA: TGTGCCTGGAGGGCAGGGGGAGATACGCAGTATTTT

D: TRBD2
J: TRBJ2-1
size: -
V: TRBV24-1
CDR3: CATSDTSGGAANEQFF
DNA: TGTGCCACCAGTGATACTAGCGGGGGGGCCGCCAATGAGCAGTTCTTC

D: -
J: TRBJ2-3
size: -
V: TRBV28
CDR3: CASSSLDPLTDTQYF
DNA: TGTGCCAGCAGTTCTCTTGACCCCCTGACAGATACGCAGTATTTT

D: -
J: TRBJ2-1
size: once
V: TRBV20-1
CDR3: CSASPTRYNEQFF
DNA: TGCAGTGCTAGTCCGACTAGATACAATGAGCAGTTCTTC

D: -
J: TRBJ1-5
size: -
V: TRBV30
CDR3: CAWSEGGVGNQPQHF
DNA: TGTGCCTGGAGTGAGGGGGGGGTTGGCAATCAGCCCCAGCATTTT

D: -
J: TRBJ1-1
size: -
V: TRBV4-2
CDR3: CASSHDRNPGTEAFF
DNA: TGTGCCAGCAGCCACGACCGTAACCCAGGGACTGAAGCTTTCTTT

D: TRBD1
J: TRBJ2-6
size: -
V: TRBV5-6
CDR3: CASRTGEGANVLTF
DNA: TGTGCCAGCAGGACAGGGGAGGGGGCCAACGTCCTGACTTTC

D: TRBD1
J: TRBJ1-2
size: -
V: TRBV5-1
CDR3: CASSSLQGALSYGYTF
DNA: TGCGCCAGCAGCTCGTTACAGGGGGCGTTGAGCTATGGCTACACCTTC

D: -
J: TRBJ1-2
size: -
V: TRBV27
CDR3: CASSLGRGNGYTF
DNA: TGTGCCAGCAGTTTGGGGAGAGGGAATGGCTACACCTTC

D: -
J: TRBJ2-1
size: -
V: TRBV9
CDR3: CASSRRNEQFF
DNA: TGTGCCAGCAGTCGAAGGAATGAGCAGTTCTTC

D: -
J: TRBJ1-1
size: -
V: TRBV21-1
CDR3: CASSPRGSSFTEAFF
DNA: TGTGCCAGCAGCCCGCGGGGTTCCAGCTTCACTGAAGCTTTCTTT

D: -
J: TRBJ1-1
size: -
V: TRBV30
CDR3: CAWIGYTEAFF
DNA: TGTGCCTGGATTGGTTACACTGAAGCTTTCTTT

D: -
J: TRBJ1-6
size: -
V: TRBV25-1
CDR3: CASSHRQGYSPLHF
DNA: TGTGCCAGCAGTCACCGGCAGGGGTACTCACCCCTCCACTTT

D: TRBD2
J: TRBJ2-1
size: -
V: TRBV7-2
CDR3: CASSLKPYSGGRGNEQFF
DNA: TGTGCCAGCAGCTTAAAGCCTTATAGCGGGGGGCGAGGCAATGAGCAGTTCTTC

D: TRBD1
J: TRBJ2-7
size: -
V: TRBV6-6
CDR3: CASSRDPTGVYEQYF
DNA: TGTGCCAGCAGCCGCGACCCGACAGGGGTCTACGAGCAGTACTTC